One sample yielded the 32 T cell receptor beta chains listed below, sequenced in a study of blood T cell repertoires in COVID-19. TCRdb's copy holds only in-frame clones and misses some; the assay was immunoSEQ multiplex PCR. The table lists fewer than 90,000 clones, roughly 89% of them singletons. The sample taken for sequencing was peripheral blood. The receptors come from a man aged 30 to 39 with acute or convalescent COVID-19.

This clone is hyperexpanded in the sample. The chain combines TRBV9 with TRBJ1-2; D ambiguous. Germline-derived CDR1 and CDR2 are SGDLS and YYNGEE. This CDR3 is 11 amino acids long. V was pared by 3 bases and J by 8 bases, with 8 bases between. The DNA of the CDR3 is TGTGCCAGCAGCGACCCTACCGGCTACACCTTC. It yields the protein CASSDPTGYTF. Complete variable domain (other parts from reference TRBV9 and TRBJ1-2): DSGVTQTPKHLITATGQRVTLRCSPRSGDLSVYWYQQSLDQGLQFLIQYYNGEERAKGNILERFSAQQFPDLHSELNLSSLELGDSALYFCASSDPTGYTFGSGTRLTVV.

The chain uses TRBV11-2 and TRBJ2-7; the D gene is possibly TRBD2 (7 bases). Trimming pared 3 bases from V and 3 bases from J, leaving 12 bases between. CDR1 and CDR2 (germline): SGHAT, FQNNGV. The CDR3 is made up of 14 amino acids. CDR3: CASSLSRGGYEQYF. The DNA for the CDR3 is TGTGCCAGCAGCTTGAGTAGGGGGGGCTACGAGCAGTACTTC.

This clone was detected only once. This chain joins TRBV4-1 and TRBJ2-7, with 10 bases matching TRBD1. Germline V CDR1 and CDR2: MGHRA, YSYEKL. This CDR3 contains 12 residues. After removal of 4 bases from V and 9 bases from J, the junction contained 3 bases not matched to a gene. CDR3 amino acids: CASSLGQGRQYF. The CDR3 DNA sequence: TGCGCCAGCAGCCTGGGACAGGGGCGGCAGTACTTC.

This chain connects TRBV5-4 to TRBJ2-3, with 9 bases that match TRBD2. Germline CDR1 and CDR2: SGHNT and YYREEE (reference sequence). After removal of 2 bases from V and 6 bases from J, the junction contained 7 bases not matched to a gene. CDR3 length: 15 amino acids. The CDR3: CASSFSGTSLDTQYF. Written as DNA, the CDR3 is TGTGCCAGCAGCTTCTCCGGGACTAGCCTCGATACGCAGTATTTT.

This clone is a singleton in its sample. The J gene is TRBJ2-1, the V gene TRBV4-3; TRBD2 might be the D (6 bases). Germline V lookup: CDR1 LGHNA, CDR2 YSLEER. The CDR3 is made up of 14 amino acids. Trimming pared 1 base from V and 4 bases from J, leaving 8 bases between. CDR3 DNA: TGCGCCAGCAGCCAAGGACTAGGGTACAATGAGCAGTTCTTC. Its translation is CASSQGLGYNEQFF.

The chain's CDR3 is CASRRRGYQETQYF. For the CDR3, the DNA is TGTGCCAGCAGGCGGAGAGGTTACCAAGAGACCCAGTACTTC. The V call is TRBV28, the J call TRBJ2-5; D ambiguous. CDR3 length: 14 amino acids. Germline V gives CDR1 MDHEN, CDR2 SYDVKM. The V gene lost 6 bases and the J gene lost 0 bases, with 11 bases spanning the gap.

The V and J genes are TRBV19 and TRBJ1-2; D not resolved. Per the germline V gene, CDR1 is LNHDA and CDR2 is SQIVND (reference sequence). Trimming shortened V by 7 bases and J by 4 bases, and 25 bases separated the two germline ends. This CDR3 spans 17 amino acids. The CDR3 spells CASTNPAGNAYGYGYTF. As DNA, the CDR3 is TGTGCCAGTACCAATCCCGCCGGGAACGCCTACGGCTATGGCTACACCTTC. Variable domain in full (rest from reference TRBV19 and TRBJ1-2): DGGITQSPKYLFRKEGQNVTLSCEQNLNHDAMYWYRQDPGQGLRLIYYSQIVNDFQKGDIAEGYSVSREKKESFPLTVTSAQKNPTAFYLCASTNPAGNAYGYGYTFGSGTRLTVV.

The chain combines TRBV28 with TRBJ2-7; 9 bases fit TRBD2. With 8 bases clipped from V and 6 bases from J, the junction kept 11 bases outside the gene matches. Per the germline V gene, CDR1 is MDHEN and CDR2 is SYDVKM. The CDR3 loop spans 14 amino acids. The chain's CDR3 is CASPISGGRVEQYF. The DNA for the CDR3 is TGTGCCAGCCCAATTAGTGGCGGGAGGGTCGAGCAGTACTTC.

This clone was seen once. The V call is TRBV24-1, the J call TRBJ2-1; D is possibly TRBD2 (5 bases). The CDR3 runs to 14 residues. Germline V gene lookup returns CDR1 KGHDR and CDR2 SFDVKD. Trimming stripped 3 bases from V and 10 bases from J, with 15 bases between. CDR3 residues: CATSDRLEGREQFF. The CDR3, as DNA: TGTGCCACCAGTGATCGGTTAGAGGGAAGAGAGCAGTTCTTC.

The rearrangement uses TRBV11-2 and TRBJ1-1; D unresolved. Looked up from germline, CDR1 is SGHAT and CDR2 is FQNNGV. CDR3 length: 15 amino acids. Trimming took 0 bases from V and 3 from J, leaving 11 bases between them. The CDR3 DNA reads as TGTGCCAGCAGCTTAGATCTTGGGAGGGACACTGAAGCTTTCTTT. It specifies CASSLDLGRDTEAFF.

The CDR3 DNA sequence: TGTGCCAGCAGTTACAGCGCGGGAGGCCTCTACGAGCAGTACTTC. Translated, it gives CASSYSAGGLYEQYF. The V call is TRBV6-5, the J call TRBJ2-7; 8 nucleotides line up with TRBD2. The CDR3 totals 15 residues. In germline, CDR1 is MNHEY, CDR2 SVGAGI. Trimming at V came to 2 bases and at J to 3 bases, leaving 6 bases not matched to a gene.

This sequence joins TRBV28 and TRBJ2-1; D may be TRBD1 (6 bases). Trimming left V 2 bases short and J 15 bases short, with 17 bases between. CDR3 length: 13 residues. Germline values: CDR1 MDHEN, CDR2 SYDVKM. The DNA for the CDR3 is TGTGCCAGCAGTTTAGGGGGACAAACGAATGGGTTCTTC. It codes for CASSLGGQTNGFF.

V gene TRBV28 combines with J gene TRBJ1-5; D is perhaps TRBD1 (6 bases). Germline V gene sequence: CDR1 MDHEN, CDR2 SYDVKM. The ends were cut back, 8 bases at V and 1 base at J, with 15 bases in the middle. The CDR3 totals 15 residues. Here the CDR3 reads CASCIQGSSNQPQHF. In DNA form, the CDR3 reads TGTGCCAGCTGTATACAGGGTTCGAGCAATCAGCCCCAGCATTTT.

The genes are TRBV11-3 and TRBJ2-7; no clear D. The CDR3 has 14 residues. Per germline, CDR1 SGHNT and CDR2 YENEEA. Trimming took 1 base from V and 2 from J, leaving 9 bases between them. For the CDR3, the DNA is TGTGCCAGCAGCTTAGGAGGATCCCCCTACGAGCAGTACTTC. This codes for CASSLGGSPYEQYF.

The chain employs TRBV6-5 and TRBJ2-2, with unresolved D. Trimming took off 2 bases at V and 6 bases at J, with 7 bases between the two ends. CDR1 is MNHEY, CDR2 SVGAGI, per germline. This CDR3 comprises 13 residues. The DNA for the CDR3 is TGTGCCAGCAGTTACGGTCGGGCCGGGGAGCTGTTTTTT. It is translated as CASSYGRAGELFF.

This chain joins TRBV12-3 or TRBV12-4 and TRBJ1-1; a possible D gene is TRBD1 (6 bases). The CDR3 spans 12 residues. Between the trimmed V and J ends, which lost 6 bases and 8 bases, there was a span of 13 bases. The DNA for the CDR3 is TGTGCCAGCAGCCTCGGGACAACAGAAGCTTTCTTT. This codes for CASSLGTTEAFF.

This chain joins TRBV6-2 or TRBV6-3 and TRBJ1-5; possible D gene TRBD1, 5 bases. The CDR3 spans 16 residues. Trimming left V 5 bases short and J 0 bases short, with 14 bases between. CDR1 is MNHEY and CDR2 is SVGEGT in the germline V gene. This CDR3 is CASSGARHLSNQPQHF. The CDR3 bases are TGTGCCAGCAGTGGGGCTCGACATCTTAGCAATCAGCCCCAGCATTTT.

The chain uses TRBV28 and TRBJ1-4, with D unclear. The CDR3 is 11 residues long. Trimming removed 8 bases at V and 8 bases at J, with 9 bases between. Germline V lookup: CDR1 MDHEN, CDR2 SYDVKM. CDR3 loop: CASGRREKLFF. CDR3 bases: TGTGCCAGCGGGCGGAGGGAAAAACTGTTTTTT.

The gene calls are TRBV4-1 and TRBJ2-3; TRBD2 is a possible D gene (6 bases). The CDR3 contains 13 residues. V was cut by 6 bases and J by 3 bases, with 10 bases left in between. Germline V CDR1 and CDR2: MGHRA, YSYEKL. CDR3 sequence (DNA): TGCGCCAGCAGAAAGGAGGGAACAGATACGCAGTATTTT. Amino acids: CASRKEGTDTQYF.

The V call is TRBV21-1, the J call TRBJ2-2; the DNA was not compared with TRBD1, the D call given in the table. TRBV21-1 has pseudogene status. This CDR3 is 15 amino acids long. The CDR3 region is CASSSEGENTGELFF. The CDR3, as DNA: TGTGCCAGCAGCTCCGAAGGGGAGAACACCGGGGAGCTGTTTTTT.

V gene TRBV19 combines with J gene TRBJ2-3, with 11 bases aligning to TRBD2. This CDR3 comprises 16 residues. V was clipped by 4 bases and J by 3 bases; unmatched bases: 6. CDR1 and CDR2 (germline): LNHDA, SQIVND (reference sequence). CDR3 protein: CASSKRLAGTTDTQYF. The CDR3 DNA is TGTGCCAGTAGTAAGAGACTAGCGGGGACAACAGATACGCAGTATTTT.

This clone was detected once. The chain has TRBV5-6 and TRBJ1-1; D perhaps matches TRBD1 (5 bases). Trimming removed 3 bases at V and 0 bases at J, with 9 bases between. CDR1 is SGHDT and CDR2 is YYEEEE in the germline V gene. This CDR3 spans 14 amino acids. As DNA, the CDR3 is TGTGCCAGCAGCTGGGGGGTGGTGAACACTGAAGCTTTCTTT. Residues: CASSWGVVNTEAFF.

The chain recombines TRBV29-1 with TRBJ1-1; D remains ambiguous. Germline values: CDR1 SQVTM, CDR2 ANQGSEA. This CDR3 spans 16 amino acids. The V end lost 1 base, the J end lost 4 bases, and 19 bases lay between the germline ends. The CDR3 here is CSVEAAGRMEGTEAFF. The CDR3, as DNA: TGCAGCGTTGAAGCGGCCGGTAGGATGGAGGGCACTGAAGCTTTCTTT.

Only one count was recorded for this clone. The chain combines TRBV3-1 (or the pseudogene TRBV3-2) with TRBJ2-2; D remains unclear. Germline loops: CDR1 LGHDT, CDR2 YNNKEL (reference sequence). There are 15 residues in the CDR3. Trimming cost V 5 bases and J 1 base, with 11 bases left between them. The CDR3 bases are TGTGCCAGCAGCTCGGCAGGCGAGAACACCGGGGAGCTGTTTTTT. Protein: CASSSAGENTGELFF.

The rearrangement links TRBV5-5 to TRBJ1-2; D not resolved. The V end lost 4 bases, the J end lost 0 bases, and 16 bases lay between the germline ends. From germline, CDR1 is SGHKS and CDR2 YYEKEE (reference sequence). CDR3 size: 16 residues. DNA of the CDR3: TGTGCCAGCAGCACCCGGAGCGGCAATGCTAACTATGGCTACACCTTC. Protein: CASSTRSGNANYGYTF.

The chain has TRBV5-1 and TRBJ2-3; the D gene is possibly TRBD1 (5 bases). The V end was cut by 6 bases, the J end by 6 bases, with 11 bases between. Germline CDR1 and CDR2: SGHRS and YFSETQ. The CDR3 consists of 12 residues. The CDR3 region has the DNA TGCGCCAGCAAAGGGGCCCCGGATACGCAGTATTTT. Protein sequence: CASKGAPDTQYF.

This chain uses TRBV3-1 (or the pseudogene TRBV3-2) with TRBJ1-1, with D maybe TRBD1 (5 bases). Germline CDR1 and CDR2: LGHDT and YNNKEL (reference sequence). V lost 1 base and J lost 3, with 9 bases in between. The CDR3 length is 14 residues. The CDR3 protein is CASSQVSRDTEAFF. Written as DNA, the CDR3 is TGTGCCAGCAGCCAAGTCAGCAGGGACACTGAAGCTTTCTTT.

The genes are TRBV13 and TRBJ2-1, with TRBD2 identical over 10 bases. V gave up 4 bases and J gave up 6 bases; unmatched junction bases: 12. The length of the CDR3 is 17 residues. Germline CDR1 PRHDT, CDR2 FYEKMQ (reference sequence). The CDR3 is CASSSRGEGLAINEQFF. The CDR3 region has the DNA TGTGCCAGCAGCTCCCGAGGGGAGGGACTAGCGATCAATGAGCAGTTCTTC.

The rearrangement joins TRBV5-6 to TRBJ2-5; 9 bases agree with TRBD1. V dropped 3 bases and J dropped 5; count of bases not matched to a gene: 5. There are 14 residues in the CDR3. Germline CDR1 and CDR2: SGHDT and YYEEEE. The CDR3 sequence is CASSWGDRVETQYF. The CDR3, as DNA: TGTGCCAGCAGCTGGGGGGACAGGGTTGAGACCCAGTACTTC.

The chain is built from TRBV6-6 and TRBJ1-1, with D perhaps TRBD1 (5 bases). Deletions cut 0 bases from V and 6 bases from J, with 14 bases between. Germline V gene sequence: CDR1 MNHNY, CDR2 SVGAGI (reference sequence). The CDR3 consists of 15 residues. The CDR3 bases are TGTGCCAGCAGTTACTCGAGGACACCTGGCGCTGAAGCTTTCTTT. As protein: CASSYSRTPGAEAFF.

The rearrangement links TRBV28 to TRBJ2-1; TRBD1 aligns across 12 bases. The CDR3 totals 13 residues. V was clipped by 10 bases and J by 7 bases; unmatched bases: 5. Germline CDR1 reads MDHEN; CDR2 reads SYDVKM. CDR3 nucleotides: TGTGCCACCGGGACAGGGGGCTTAAATGAGCAGTTCTTC. Encoded protein: CATGTGGLNEQFF.

The gene calls are TRBV6-1 and TRBJ2-7; D uncertain. Germline V CDR1 and CDR2: MNHNS, SASEGT. Trimming pared 0 bases from V and 1 base from J, leaving 7 bases between. This CDR3 is 14 amino acids long. CDR3 nucleotide sequence: TGTGCCAGCAGTGAAGCTGGCATGTCCTACGAGCAGTACTTC. Amino acids: CASSEAGMSYEQYF.